This T cell receptor beta chain stems from a study of blood T cell repertoires in COVID-19. Whole-study context: COVID-19 samples, acute and convalescent, were from the United States, Italy and Spain. Sources were T cells, B-cell-depleted T cells, or PBMCs; the material itself was cDNA or gDNA.

Original processing notes: Estimation of nucleated cell counts was performed using reference gene primer amplification. Only in-frame clones appear in the TCRdb table, and some are missing; sequencing was by immunoSEQ multiplex PCR. D and trimming were read from the DNA, whereas the V and J calls and clone size are those reported in that table. The sample carries about 40,000 clones, roughly 83% recorded once. The germline V gene encodes CDR1 LNHDA and CDR2 SQIVND (reference sequence). After removal of 3 bases from V and 2 bases from J, the junction contained 6 bases not matched to a gene. The CDR3 covers 15 residues.

The chain employs TRBV19 and TRBJ1-2, with TRBD1 identical over 7 bases. This clonotype was obtained from a woman aged 60-75 years with acute or convalescent COVID-19. Sequenced: peripheral blood. DNA for the CDR3: TGTGCCAGTAGTATGGGGGGACAGAGAAACTATGGCTACACCTTC. The encoded protein is CASSMGGQRNYGYTF.